This T cell receptor beta chain was sequenced in a study of CD8+CD57+ T cells in acquired aplastic anemia. The study profiled TCR beta VDJ and CDR3 using genomic DNA as template. TCRdb independently ran MiXCR on the reads; one entry per CDR3 protein. The sample yields 150,000 to 200,000 distinct CDR3 sequences, approximately 40% seen once. From germline, CDR1 is SGHNT and CDR2 YYREEE (reference sequence). There are 13 residues in the CDR3. Trimming stripped 0 bases from V and 3 bases from J, with 7 bases between. J is TRBJ2-7 and V is TRBV5-4; D is undetermined. This clonotype was sampled from a human donor in good health. Input material: sorted CD4+, CD8+, or CD8+CD57+ T cells (not recorded which) from PBMCs. DNA for the CDR3: TGTGCCAGCAGCTTGGAAGCGAACTACGAGCAGTACTTC. Its protein product is CASSLEANYEQYF.